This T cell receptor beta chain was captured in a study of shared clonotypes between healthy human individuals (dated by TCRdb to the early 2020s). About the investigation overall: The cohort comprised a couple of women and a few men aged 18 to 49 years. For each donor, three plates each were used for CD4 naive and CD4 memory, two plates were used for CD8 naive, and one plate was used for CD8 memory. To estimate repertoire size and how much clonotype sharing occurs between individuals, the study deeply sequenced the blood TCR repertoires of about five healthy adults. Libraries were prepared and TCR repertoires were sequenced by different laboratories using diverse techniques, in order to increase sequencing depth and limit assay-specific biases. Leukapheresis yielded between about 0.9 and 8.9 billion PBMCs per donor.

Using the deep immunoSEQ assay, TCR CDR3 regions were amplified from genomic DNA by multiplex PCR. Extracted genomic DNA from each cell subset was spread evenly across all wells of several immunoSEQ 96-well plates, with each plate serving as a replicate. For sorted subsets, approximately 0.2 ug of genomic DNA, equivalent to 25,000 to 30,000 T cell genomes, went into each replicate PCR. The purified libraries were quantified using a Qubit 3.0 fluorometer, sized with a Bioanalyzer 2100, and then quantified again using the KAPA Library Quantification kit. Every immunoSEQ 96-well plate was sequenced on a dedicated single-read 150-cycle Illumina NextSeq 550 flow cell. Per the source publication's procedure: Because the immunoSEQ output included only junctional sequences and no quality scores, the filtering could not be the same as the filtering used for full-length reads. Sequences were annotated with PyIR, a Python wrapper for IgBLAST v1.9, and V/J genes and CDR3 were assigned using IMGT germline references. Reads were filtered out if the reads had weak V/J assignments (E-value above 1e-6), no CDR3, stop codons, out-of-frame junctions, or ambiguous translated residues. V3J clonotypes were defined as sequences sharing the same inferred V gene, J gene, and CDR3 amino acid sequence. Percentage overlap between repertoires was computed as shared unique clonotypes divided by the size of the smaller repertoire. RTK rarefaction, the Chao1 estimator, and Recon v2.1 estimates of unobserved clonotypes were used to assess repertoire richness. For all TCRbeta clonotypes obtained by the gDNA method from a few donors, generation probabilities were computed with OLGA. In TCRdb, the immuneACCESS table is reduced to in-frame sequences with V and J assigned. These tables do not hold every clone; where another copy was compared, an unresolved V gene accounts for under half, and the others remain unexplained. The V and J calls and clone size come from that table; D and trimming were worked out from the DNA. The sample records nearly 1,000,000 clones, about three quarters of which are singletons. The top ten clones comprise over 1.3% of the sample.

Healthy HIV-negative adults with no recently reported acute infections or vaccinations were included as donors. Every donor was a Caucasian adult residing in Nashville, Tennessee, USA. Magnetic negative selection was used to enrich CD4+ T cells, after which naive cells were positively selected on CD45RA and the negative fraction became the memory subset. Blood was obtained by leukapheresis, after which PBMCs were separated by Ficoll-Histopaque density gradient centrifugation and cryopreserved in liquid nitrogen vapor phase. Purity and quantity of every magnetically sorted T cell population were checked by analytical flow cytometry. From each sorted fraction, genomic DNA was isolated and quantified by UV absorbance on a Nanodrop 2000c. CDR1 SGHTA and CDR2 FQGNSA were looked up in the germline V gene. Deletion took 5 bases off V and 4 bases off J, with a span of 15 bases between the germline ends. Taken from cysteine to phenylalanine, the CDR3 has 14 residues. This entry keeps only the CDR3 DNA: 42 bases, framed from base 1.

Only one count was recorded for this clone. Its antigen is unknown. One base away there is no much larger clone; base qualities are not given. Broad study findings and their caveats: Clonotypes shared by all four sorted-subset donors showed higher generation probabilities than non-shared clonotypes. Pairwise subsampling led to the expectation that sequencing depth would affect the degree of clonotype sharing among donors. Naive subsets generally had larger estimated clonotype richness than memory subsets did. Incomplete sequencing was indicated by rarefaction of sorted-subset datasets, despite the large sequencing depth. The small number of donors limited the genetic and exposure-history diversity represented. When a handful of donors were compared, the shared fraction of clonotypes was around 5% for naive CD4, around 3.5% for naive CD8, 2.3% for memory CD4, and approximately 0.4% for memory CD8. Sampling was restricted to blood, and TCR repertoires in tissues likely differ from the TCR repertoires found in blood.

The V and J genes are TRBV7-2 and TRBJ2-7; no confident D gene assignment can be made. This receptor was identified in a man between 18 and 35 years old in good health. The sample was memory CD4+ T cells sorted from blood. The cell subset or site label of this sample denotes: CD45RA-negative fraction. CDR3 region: CASSPPSELYEQYF. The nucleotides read TGTGCCAGCAGCCCCCCTTCGGAACTTTACGAGCAGTACTTC.